The 32 T cell receptor beta chains reported below all come from one sample, sequenced in a study of cytomegalovirus exposure and HLA in healthy donors. Use of 60 Vbeta and 13 Jbeta primers characterized the PCR. Libraries were prepared by immunoSEQ multiplex PCR; TCRdb keeps only in-frame clonotypes and omits some of them. This sample carries 200,000 to 250,000 clones, about 75% of them seen once, and the ten largest clones take more than 1.5%. The sequencing input was PBMCs. These receptors all come from a man younger than 30 in good health and CMV-seronegative.

The V call is TRBV2, the J call TRBJ2-3; D gene unclear. Germline V gene data show CDR1 as SNHLY and CDR2 as FYNNEI. The CDR3 has 14 residues. Trimming pared 10 bases from V and 0 bases from J, leaving 14 bases between. DNA for the CDR3: TGTGCCACTAAGCTCCCAGGCAGCACAGATACGCAGTATTTT. Its translation is CATKLPGSTDTQYF.

This clone came up once. The chain uses TRBV7-8 and TRBJ2-1; tentatively, D is TRBD1 (5 bases). The CDR3 has 16 amino acids. Germline CDR1 SGHVS, CDR2 FQNEAQ. Trimming took off 0 bases at V and 4 bases at J, with 13 bases between the two ends. The CDR3 region has the DNA TGTGCCAGCAGCTTAGCCAGGGATTACCTATACAATGAGCAGTTCTTC. This gives the protein CASSLARDYLYNEQFF.

V usage is TRBV5-1 and J usage is TRBJ2-7, with 8 bases lining up with TRBD2. The CDR3 extends over 14 amino acids. The V and J ends lost 3 bases and 0 bases, in that order; junction bases with no gene match: 2. Germline V gives CDR1 SGHRS, CDR2 YFSETQ. The CDR3 loop is CASSSSGRSYEQYF. Here the CDR3 DNA reads TGCGCCAGCAGCTCTAGCGGGCGCTCCTACGAGCAGTACTTC.

This chain uses TRBV6-5 with TRBJ1-5; D is uncertain. CDR1 and CDR2 (germline): MNHEY, SVGAGI. The germline V and J ends were trimmed by 0 bases and 5 bases, with 5 bases remaining between them. The CDR3 runs to 13 residues. CDR3 sequence: CASSYSSDQPQHF. The CDR3 DNA is TGTGCCAGCAGTTACTCATCGGATCAGCCCCAGCATTTT.

The chain uses TRBV19 and TRBJ1-4; D remains unclear. Trimming left V 7 bases short and J 4 bases short, with 13 bases between. The CDR3 length is 14 residues. In germline, CDR1 is LNHDA, CDR2 SQIVND (reference sequence). CDR3: CASTKAGYNEKLFF. CDR3 coding DNA: TGTGCCAGTACCAAGGCGGGGTATAATGAAAAACTGTTTTTT.

In DNA, the CDR3 is TGTGCCAGCAGCCTGGGACAGCTAACCGGGGAGCTGTTTTTT. It yields the protein CASSLGQLTGELFF. The genes are TRBV7-9 and TRBJ2-2; 7 nucleotides match TRBD1. The CDR3 has 14 residues. Germline loops: CDR1 SEHNR, CDR2 FQNEAQ (reference sequence). V gave up 5 bases and J gave up 5 bases; unmatched junction bases: 5.

The gene calls are TRBV6-1 and TRBJ2-7; D possibly corresponds to TRBD2 (6 bases). Trimming took 3 bases from V and 4 from J, leaving 10 bases between them. This CDR3 contains 13 residues. Germline values: CDR1 MNHNS, CDR2 SASEGT. The CDR3 nucleotides are TGTGCCAGCAGTGACGGGGGATCATACGAGCAGTACTTC. Amino acid sequence: CASSDGGSYEQYF.

This clone was recorded once. The V gene is TRBV7-2, the J gene TRBJ2-3, with 8 positions matching TRBD1. V gave up 5 bases and J gave up 9 bases; unmatched junction bases: 13. Germline V gene sequence: CDR1 SGHTA, CDR2 FQGNSA. This CDR3 spans 15 amino acids. CDR3 protein: CASSVDSRTGQTQYF. The CDR3 DNA sequence: TGTGCCAGCAGCGTCGACTCAAGGACAGGGCAAACGCAGTATTTT. The variable domain in full, completed from reference TRBV7-2 and TRBJ2-3, reads GAGVSQSPSNKVTEKGKDVELRCDPISGHTALYWYRQSLGQGLEFLIYFQGNSAPDKSGLPSDRFSAERTGGSVSTLTIQRTQQEDSAVYLCASSVDSRTGQTQYFGPGTRLTVL.

This chain joins TRBV5-1 and TRBJ2-3; D is unclear. Trimming shortened V by 4 bases and J by 2 bases, and 11 bases separated the two germline ends. Germline CDR1 and CDR2: SGHRS and YFSETQ. The length of the CDR3 is 14 residues. The CDR3 DNA reads TGCGCCAGCAGCACCAACGGAGCCACAGATACGCAGTATTTT. Translation gives CASSTNGATDTQYF.

The rearrangement joins TRBV6-1 to TRBJ2-7, with TRBD1 matching 9 bases. With V trimmed by 2 bases and J by 7 bases, 15 bases remained unmatched. In germline, CDR1 is MNHNS, CDR2 SASEGT. The CDR3 is 17 residues long. DNA for the CDR3: TGTGCCAGCAGTGAAACCGTTTTGGGGACAGGGCGACGGGAGCAGTACTTC. Its translation: CASSETVLGTGRREQYF.

This clone was detected only a few times. This chain connects TRBV15 to TRBJ1-5; D may be TRBD1 (5 bases). Germline V gene data show CDR1 as LNHNV and CDR2 as YYDKDF (reference sequence). With 8 bases removed from V and 0 bases from J, the gap between germline ends came to 17 bases. CDR3 length equals 16 residues. The CDR3 sequence: CATQTRRGNSNQPQHF. CDR3 DNA: TGTGCCACCCAAACTAGGCGGGGGAATAGCAATCAGCCCCAGCATTTT.

This clone turned up a few times. This rearrangement joins TRBV14 to TRBJ1-2, with D unresolved. The CDR3 runs to 13 residues. Germline V gene lookup returns CDR1 SGHDN and CDR2 FVKESK. Trimming removed 3 bases at V and 5 bases at J, with 10 bases between. This CDR3 reads CASSHMGWYGYTF. Here the CDR3 DNA reads TGTGCCAGCAGCCACATGGGCTGGTATGGCTACACCTTC.

This chain uses TRBV19 with TRBJ2-1; 11 bases align to TRBD2. Germline CDR1 and CDR2: LNHDA and SQIVND (reference sequence). V gave up 9 bases and J gave up 5 bases; unmatched junction bases: 18. This CDR3 is built from 18 residues. The CDR3 bases are TGTGCCAGCCTTTCCGGGACTAGCGGAGGTAGGGTCCACAATGAGCAGTTCTTC. As protein: CASLSGTSGGRVHNEQFF. Combining the CDR3 with reference TRBV19 and TRBJ2-1 gives the whole variable domain DGGITQSPKYLFRKEGQNVTLSCEQNLNHDAMYWYRQDPGQGLRLIYYSQIVNDFQKGDIAEGYSVSREKKESFPLTVTSAQKNPTAFYLCASLSGTSGGRVHNEQFFGPGTRLTVL.

The genes are TRBV5-1 and TRBJ1-1; the D gene is possibly TRBD1 (5 bases). This CDR3 has 14 amino acids. The germline V and J ends were trimmed by 3 bases and 0 bases, with 9 bases remaining between them. Germline-derived CDR1 and CDR2 are SGHRS and YFSETQ. The CDR3 region is CASSSDKLNTEAFF. The CDR3 DNA reads as TGCGCCAGCAGCTCGGACAAGTTGAACACTGAAGCTTTCTTT.

This chain connects TRBV5-6 to TRBJ1-3; D unclear. V dropped 0 bases and J dropped 7 bases, with 8 bases sitting between them. This CDR3 is built from 13 residues. Germline V lookup: CDR1 SGHDT, CDR2 YYEEEE. In DNA, the CDR3 is TGTGCCAGCAGCTTGGATGGCCAGAACACCATATATTTT. Its translation: CASSLDGQNTIYF.

V gene TRBV7-3 combines with J gene TRBJ2-1; D may be TRBD1 (6 bases). The CDR3 spans 14 residues. Looked up from germline, CDR1 is SGHTA and CDR2 is FQGTGA. V lost 5 bases and J lost 6, with 14 bases in between. CDR3 sequence (DNA): TGTGCCAGCAGCCCCGAGGTACAGGGCAATGAGCAGTTCTTC. Its protein product is CASSPEVQGNEQFF.

V usage is TRBV2 and J usage is TRBJ1-2; D may be TRBD1 (5 bases). Trimming pared 1 base from V and 2 bases from J, leaving 11 bases between. Germline V gene sequence: CDR1 SNHLY, CDR2 FYNNEI. This CDR3 has 15 residues. The chain's CDR3 is CASSEVREGNYGYTF. Written as DNA, the CDR3 is TGTGCCAGCAGTGAAGTCAGGGAAGGGAACTATGGCTACACCTTC.

The V and J genes are TRBV2 and TRBJ1-2; weak D call: TRBD1 (6 bases). The CDR3 length is 14 residues. Looked up from germline, CDR1 is SNHLY and CDR2 is FYNNEI. The V and J ends lost 6 bases and 0 bases respectively, with 11 bases between them. The CDR3 protein is CASSRDKSNYGYTF. The DNA for the CDR3 is TGTGCCAGCAGCAGGGACAAATCTAACTATGGCTACACCTTC.

This chain links TRBV30 with TRBJ1-3; D unresolved. The CDR3 runs to 12 residues. The V gene lost 1 base and the J gene lost 4 bases, with 5 bases spanning the gap. Germline V gene data show CDR1 as GTSNPN and CDR2 as SVGIG (reference sequence). The DNA for the CDR3 is TGTGCCTGGAGTGGAGGAGGAAACACCATATATTTT. Its translation is CAWSGGGNTIYF.

The rearrangement uses TRBV28 and TRBJ2-7; D is perhaps TRBD2 (6 bases). Germline V lookup: CDR1 MDHEN, CDR2 SYDVKM. V lost 7 bases, J lost 0 bases, and 22 bases lay in between. The length of the CDR3 is 17 residues. The CDR3 nucleotides read TGTGCCAGCATCTCCGGGGGTTGGGTCAGCAACTCCTACGAGCAGTACTTC. Translation gives CASISGGWVSNSYEQYF.

The chain joins TRBV19 to TRBJ2-7; TRBD2 is a possible D gene (6 bases). The CDR3 extends over 16 amino acids. The germline V gene has CDR1 LNHDA and CDR2 SQIVND (reference sequence). The V and J ends lost 5 bases and 3 bases respectively, with 20 bases between them. This chain's CDR3 is CASSAAVAGIGYEQYF. CDR3 in DNA: TGTGCCAGTAGTGCGGCGGTGGCGGGAATCGGCTACGAGCAGTACTTC.

This sequence joins TRBV5-6 and TRBJ2-7; 8 positions agree with TRBD1. Trimming removed 3 bases from V and 3 bases from J; junction bases left unmatched: 5. CDR1 and CDR2 from the germline V gene are SGHDT and YYEEEE. The CDR3 length is 14 residues. CDR3 nucleotides: TGTGCCAGCAGCTCCGCGGGACAGGTCTACGAGCAGTACTTC. Protein product: CASSSAGQVYEQYF.

The chain has TRBV28 and TRBJ1-2; TRBD1 agrees at 9 bases. This CDR3 has 13 residues. V trimming: 6 bases; J trimming: 7 bases; junction bases outside the gene matches: 6. Germline V gene lookup returns CDR1 MDHEN and CDR2 SYDVKM. Here the CDR3 reads CASSRDRVSGYTF. The DNA of the CDR3 is TGTGCCAGCAGCCGGGACAGGGTGAGTGGCTACACCTTC.

The count of this clone is one. The chain carries TRBV18 and TRBJ2-5; the match to TRBD1 covers 7 bases. The germline V gene encodes CDR1 KGHSH and CDR2 LQKENI. The CDR3 is made up of 14 amino acids. After removal of 8 bases from V and 5 bases from J, the junction contained 11 bases not matched to a gene. The CDR3 bases are TGTGCCAGCGCCCACGGACAGGTGGTGGAGACCCAGTACTTC. Its protein is CASAHGQVVETQYF.

The rearrangement joins TRBV28 to TRBJ2-7; 7 bases agree with TRBD2. Germline V lookup: CDR1 MDHEN, CDR2 SYDVKM. The CDR3 has 16 amino acids. Germline trimming cut 2 bases from V and 2 bases from J; bases unmatched to any gene: 9. CDR3 sequence reads: CASSLGSASGAYEQYF. The CDR3 region has the DNA TGTGCCAGCAGTTTAGGATCGGCTAGCGGAGCCTACGAGCAGTACTTC.

The V and J genes are TRBV7-9 and TRBJ2-5; tentatively, D is TRBD1 (5 bases). This CDR3 contains 15 residues. The V end was cut by 4 bases, the J end by 4 bases, with 16 bases between. The germline gives CDR1 SEHNR, CDR2 FQNEAQ (reference sequence). The CDR3 region has the DNA TGTGCCAGCAGCTATAGTGCAGGGATCGGAGAGACCCAGTACTTC. It codes for CASSYSAGIGETQYF.

This clone came up once. J is TRBJ2-3 and V is TRBV29-1, with 8 bases matching TRBD2. Looked up from germline, CDR1 is SQVTM and CDR2 is ANQGSEA. This CDR3 is built from 14 residues. The J segment lost 2 bases and the V segment lost 6 bases, leaving 7 bases of the junction unmatched. This CDR3 reads CSVKTSGLTDTQYF. CDR3 nucleotide sequence: TGCAGCGTGAAAACTAGCGGTCTCACAGATACGCAGTATTTT.

This clone was seen only a few times. CDR3 in amino acids: CAWVRDRGDYGYTF. For the CDR3, the DNA is TGTGCCTGGGTCAGGGACAGGGGGGACTATGGCTACACCTTC. The gene calls are TRBV30 and TRBJ1-2; 11 bases are shared with TRBD1. After removal of 5 bases from V and 3 bases from J, the junction contained 5 bases not matched to a gene. CDR3 size: 14 residues. Germline loops: CDR1 GTSNPN, CDR2 SVGIG (reference sequence).

The chain recombines TRBV6-5 with TRBJ1-3; D may be TRBD1 (5 bases). Trimming took off 5 bases at V and 0 bases at J, with 11 bases between the two ends. CDR1 and CDR2 from the germline V gene are MNHEY and SVGAGI. The CDR3 totals 15 residues. CDR3 sequence (DNA): TGTGCCAGCAGTCCCGCGACAGCCTCTGGAAACACCATATATTTT. Protein: CASSPATASGNTIYF.

This chain uses TRBV6-6 with TRBJ1-2, with D perhaps TRBD1 (6 bases). The V end was cut by 5 bases, the J end by 7 bases, with 8 bases between. CDR3 size: 11 residues. Germline-derived CDR1 and CDR2 are MNHNY and SVGAGI (reference sequence). The CDR3 reads CASSSRGGYTF. The CDR3 DNA is TGTGCCAGCAGTAGCAGGGGTGGCTACACCTTC.

The V gene is TRBV4-3, the J gene TRBJ1-1; maybe TRBD1 (5 bases). V was clipped by 0 bases and J by 7 bases, with 15 bases between them. The CDR3 extends over 15 amino acids. Germline V gives CDR1 LGHNA, CDR2 YSLEER. The CDR3 coding sequence is TGCGCCAGCAGCCAAGATTTCGGGGACTTTGGTGAAGCTTTCTTT. Translating gives CASSQDFGDFGEAFF.

The chain uses TRBV28 and TRBJ1-2; the D gene is possibly TRBD1 (6 bases). Looked up from germline, CDR1 is MDHEN and CDR2 is SYDVKM. The V and J ends lost 6 bases and 5 bases respectively, with 10 bases between them. This CDR3 comprises 12 residues. CDR3: CASSLTGYGYTF. The CDR3 nucleotides are TGTGCCAGCAGCCTTACAGGGTATGGCTACACCTTC.